The sample holds one count of the clone carrying this T cell receptor beta chain. The data belong to a study of blood T cell repertoires in COVID-19. Authors' processing steps: It was from reference gene primer amplification that nucleated cell counts were estimated. Clones were sequenced by immunoSEQ multiplex PCR, and TCRdb holds only the in-frame ones, with some missing. V and J calls and clone size are given by that table; D and trimming were obtained from the DNA. The repertoire holds 130,000 to 150,000 clones, approximately 88% seen once, with around 1.7% in the top ten. Germline V gene sequence: CDR1 SQVTM, CDR2 ANQGSEA. V shed 3 bases and J 8 bases; nucleotides not matched to a gene: 13. This CDR3 comprises 15 residues.

The source of this sequence is a woman aged 50 to 60 with acute or convalescent COVID-19. What was sequenced was peripheral blood. The chain has TRBV29-1 and TRBJ2-1; 7 bases fit TRBD2. The CDR3 loop reads CSVETVVGAGDEQFF. The CDR3 bases are TGCAGCGTTGAGACCGTGGTTGGCGCGGGGGATGAGCAGTTCTTC.